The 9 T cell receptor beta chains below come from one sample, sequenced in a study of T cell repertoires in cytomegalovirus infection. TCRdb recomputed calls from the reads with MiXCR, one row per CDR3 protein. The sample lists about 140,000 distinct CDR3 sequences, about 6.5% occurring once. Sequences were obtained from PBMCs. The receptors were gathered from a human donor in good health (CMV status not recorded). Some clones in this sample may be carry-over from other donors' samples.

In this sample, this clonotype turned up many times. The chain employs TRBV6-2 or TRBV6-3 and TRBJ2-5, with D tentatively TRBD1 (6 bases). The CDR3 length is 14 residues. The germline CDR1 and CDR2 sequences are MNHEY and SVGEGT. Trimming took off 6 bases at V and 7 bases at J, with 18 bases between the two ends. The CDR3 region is CASSLDGQWATQYF. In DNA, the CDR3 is TGTGCCAGCAGCCTCGATGGACAGTGGGCGACCCAGTACTTC.

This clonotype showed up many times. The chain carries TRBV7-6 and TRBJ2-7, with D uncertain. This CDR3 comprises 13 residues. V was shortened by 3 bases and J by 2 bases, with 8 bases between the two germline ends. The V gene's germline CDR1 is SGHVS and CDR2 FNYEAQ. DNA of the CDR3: TGTGCCAGCAGCTTGGGGAATGCCTACGAGCAGTACTTC. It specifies CASSLGNAYEQYF.

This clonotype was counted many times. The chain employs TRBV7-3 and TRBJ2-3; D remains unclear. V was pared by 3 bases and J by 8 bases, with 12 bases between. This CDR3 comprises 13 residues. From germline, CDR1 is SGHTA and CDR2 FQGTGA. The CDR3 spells CASSLDVGGTQYF. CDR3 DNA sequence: TGTGCCAGCAGCTTGGACGTTGGTGGTACGCAGTATTTT.

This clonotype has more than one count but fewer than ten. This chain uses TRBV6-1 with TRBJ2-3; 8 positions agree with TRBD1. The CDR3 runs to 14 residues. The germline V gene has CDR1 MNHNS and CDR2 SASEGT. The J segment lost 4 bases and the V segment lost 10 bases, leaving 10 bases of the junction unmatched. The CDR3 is CATKTGEGADTQYF. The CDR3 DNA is TGTGCCACCAAGACAGGGGAAGGAGCAGATACGCAGTATTTT.

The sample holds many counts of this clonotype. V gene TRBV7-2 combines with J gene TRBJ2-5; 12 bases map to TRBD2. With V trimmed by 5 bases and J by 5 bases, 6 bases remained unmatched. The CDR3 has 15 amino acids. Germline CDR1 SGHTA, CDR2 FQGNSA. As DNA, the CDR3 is TGTGCCAGCAGCCCGCGGACTAGCGGGGTCGAGACCCAGTACTTC. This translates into CASSPRTSGVETQYF.

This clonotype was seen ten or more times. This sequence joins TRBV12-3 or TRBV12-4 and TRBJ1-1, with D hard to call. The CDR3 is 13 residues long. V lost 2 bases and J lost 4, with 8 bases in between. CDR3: CASSLSDATEAFF. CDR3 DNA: TGTGCCAGCAGTTTAAGTGACGCCACTGAAGCTTTCTTT.

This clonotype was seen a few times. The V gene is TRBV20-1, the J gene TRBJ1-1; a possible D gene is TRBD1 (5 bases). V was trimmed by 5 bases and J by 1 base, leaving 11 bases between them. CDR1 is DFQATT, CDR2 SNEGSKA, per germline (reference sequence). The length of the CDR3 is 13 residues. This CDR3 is CSAVRTQNTEAFF. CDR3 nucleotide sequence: TGCAGTGCTGTAAGGACACAGAACACTGAAGCTTTCTTT.

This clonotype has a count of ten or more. The CDR3 DNA reads as TGTGCCAGCAGCCGCCGACAGGCAACTAATGAAAAACTGTTTTTT. It yields the protein CASSRRQATNEKLFF. The chain carries TRBV11-2 and TRBJ1-4; perhaps TRBD1 as D (6 bases). This CDR3 region has 15 residues. The V gene lost 5 bases and the J gene lost 0 bases, with 10 bases spanning the gap. Germline CDR1 is SGHAT and CDR2 is FQNNGV.

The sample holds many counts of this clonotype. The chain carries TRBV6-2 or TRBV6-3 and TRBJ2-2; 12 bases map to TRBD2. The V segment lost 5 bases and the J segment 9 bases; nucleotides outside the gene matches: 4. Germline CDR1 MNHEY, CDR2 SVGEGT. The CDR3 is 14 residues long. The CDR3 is CASSATSGGRELFF. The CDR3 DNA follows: TGTGCCAGCAGTGCGACTAGCGGGGGTCGGGAGCTGTTTTTT.